A selection of T cell receptor beta chains follows, all from one sample in a study of regulatory T cells in long-lasting Graves disease. One entry per CDR3 protein results from TCRdb running MiXCR on the multiplex PCR reads. Of under 700,000 distinct CDR3 sequences listed, roughly 15% are singletons. Separately, the same data were catalogued under a study of T cells in Graves' hyperthyroidism and ophthalmopathy.

Material: peripheral blood mononuclear cells (PBMCs), obtained at new diagnosis, from a patient treated with antithyroid drugs. The source of these receptors is a woman aged 35 to 59 with Graves disease. Each CDR3 is given with its conserved first and last residue. The D gene is left open where the match is weak. Size tells how often a clone was seen (once, few, many) or the class of an expanded clone, and some rows leave it out.

V gene	D gene	clone size	J gene	CDR3 DNA	CDR3 protein
TRBV12-5	-	many	TRBJ1-2	TGTGCTAGTGGTCTAGGTGCGGCAGCTGGGTACTATGGCTACACCTTC	CASGLGAAAGYYGYTF
TRBV20-1	TRBD1	few	TRBJ1-4	TGCAGTGCTAGTAGTCTGGGACAGGCCAATAATGAAAAACTGTTTTTT	CSASSLGQANNEKLFF
TRBV10-1	-	many	TRBJ2-5	TGCGCCAGCAGCGAGACCCCAATGCAGACCCAGTACTTC	CASSETPMQTQYF
TRBV6-1	TRBD2	few	TRBJ2-5	TGTGCCAGCAGCTGGACTAGCGGGGACGTACAAGAGACCCAGTACTTC	CASSWTSGDVQETQYF
TRBV3-1	-	-	TRBJ1-5	TGTGCCAGCAGCCAAAGGGGCCCCAATCAGCCCCAGCATTTT	CASSQRGPNQPQHF
TRBV6-2/TRBV6-3	TRBD1	few	TRBJ1-2	TGTGCCAGCAGTTATACCGGGACAGCGCATTCTAACCATGGCTACACCTTC	CASSYTGTAHSNHGYTF
TRBV20-1	TRBD1	few	TRBJ2-5	TGCAGTGCCACCACAGGGGGCGCGAGCCAAGAGACCCAGTACTTC	CSATTGGASQETQYF
TRBV6-1	-	-	TRBJ1-2	TGTGCCAGCAGCTCCTGGGGAACGGGCTACACCTTC	CASSSWGTGYTF
TRBV9	-	-	TRBJ1-2	TGTGCCAGCAGCGCCCTCGGGGACAAGAACTATGGCTACACCTTC	CASSALGDKNYGYTF
TRBV5-1	-	-	TRBJ2-5	TGCGCCAGCAGCCCGGGAACAGGGTCGAGTGGAGAGACCCAGTACTTC	CASSPGTGSSGETQYF
TRBV27	-	many	TRBJ1-1	TGTGCCAGCAGTTTCGAAAAGAACACTGAAGCTTTCTTT	CASSFEKNTEAFF
TRBV28	-	many	TRBJ2-5	TGTGCCAGCAGACCACGTCGCCATCAGGGTGGGCACGAGACCCAGTACTTC	CASRPRRHQGGHETQYF
TRBV6-1	-	few	TRBJ1-1	TGTGCCAGCGGTCAGGGGACGGGTGAAGCTTTCTTT	CASGQGTGEAFF
TRBV20-1	-	many	TRBJ1-2	TGCAGTGCTAGAGATCGGTCCAGGGATGGCTACACCTTC	CSARDRSRDGYTF
TRBV18	TRBD1	-	TRBJ2-2	TGTGCCAGCTCCCCCCGGGACAGCACCGGGGAGCTGTTTTTT	CASSPRDSTGELFF
TRBV7-2	-	-	TRBJ2-7	TGTGCCAGCAGCCTCGGGGGGCCACAGAGCGAGCAGTACTTC	CASSLGGPQSEQYF
TRBV18	-	few	TRBJ2-7	TGTGCCAGCTCCCCATCGGCGGGCGAGCAGTACTTC	CASSPSAGEQYF
TRBV30	-	many	TRBJ2-2	TGTGCCTGGAGATCAGGGCCTCTAAGGGCCGGGGAGCTGTTTTTT	CAWRSGPLRAGELFF
TRBV4-1	TRBD2	many	TRBJ2-5	TGCGCCAGCAGCCAAGCCTTAGCGGGGGGCGAGGAAAAGACCCAGTACTTC	CASSQALAGGEEKTQYF
TRBV7-2	TRBD2	-	TRBJ2-1	TGTGCCAGCAGCTTAACATGGGGAGGGGAGCAGTTCTTC	CASSLTWGGEQFF
TRBV7-8	TRBD2	-	TRBJ2-2	TGTGCCAGCAGCCCCAGCGGGGCGCGGGGCACCGGGGAGCTGTTTTTT	CASSPSGARGTGELFF
TRBV20-1	-	-	TRBJ2-7	TGCAGTGCTAGAGAGTGGGGGCCTCTTGGGGAGCAGTACTTC	CSAREWGPLGEQYF
TRBV19	TRBD1	-	TRBJ2-7	TGTGCCAGAGCTAGACAGGGACATCAATACGAGCAGTACTTC	CARARQGHQYEQYF
TRBV18	TRBD1	-	TRBJ1-3	TGTGCCAGCTCCCTAGGGACAGCCAACTCTGGAAACACCATATATTTT	CASSLGTANSGNTIYF
TRBV4-1	TRBD1	-	TRBJ1-2	TGCGCCAGCAGCCGCTTCACAGGGGGCGATGGCTACACCTTC	CASSRFTGGDGYTF
TRBV7-9	-	many	TRBJ2-1	TGTGCCAGCAGCCGTCGCCTAGGTAACTACAATGAGCAGTTCTTC	CASSRRLGNYNEQFF
TRBV7-9	-	many	TRBJ2-1	TGTGCCAGCAGCTTCGGTTACAATGAGCAGTTCTTC	CASSFGYNEQFF
TRBV3-1	TRBD2	many	TRBJ2-7	TGTGCCAGCAGCCAACCGGGACTAGCGTTCTCCTACGAGCAGTACTTC	CASSQPGLAFSYEQYF
TRBV12-3/TRBV12-4	-	many	TRBJ1-1	TGTGCCAGCAGTCTCCCACAGTCGATGAACACTGAAGCTTTCTTT	CASSLPQSMNTEAFF